This T cell receptor beta chain appears in the sequencing data of a study of T cell changes during pregnancy in multiple sclerosis. Here immunoSEQ multiplex PCR was the method, and the copy in TCRdb shows in-frame clones only, minus some. The repertoire has 70,000 to 95,000 clones, approximately 94% of them found once; the top ten carry 2% to 2.5%. Trimming took 5 bases from V and 4 from J, leaving 18 bases between them. The CDR3 runs to 15 residues. Germline CDR1 and CDR2: LNHDA and SQIVND (reference sequence). Specimen: peripheral blood, collected in the third trimester of pregnancy. The chain carries TRBV19 and TRBJ2-7; possibly TRBD1 for D (5 bases). The TCR originated in a female donor with multiple sclerosis, enrolled in a pregnancy study. The CDR3 sequence is CASSARVSARYEQYF. The CDR3 DNA is TGTGCCAGTAGTGCCAGGGTCTCGGCGCGATACGAGCAGTACTTC.